This passage covers 2 T cell receptor beta chains from one sample sequenced in a study of breast tumors, draining lymph nodes, adjacent tissues (dated by TCRdb to about 2016). Lymph node samples came from the axillary draining lymph nodes of breast cancer patients. Library construction relied on multiplex PCR. Sequencing took place on an Illumina HiSeq 2000. Clones were called with MiXCR by TCRdb after fastp trimmed the public reads at Q25, and only in-frame beta chains were retained. Each CDR3 protein gets just one entry, which takes the most common genes and DNA from the rows behind it. The sample has about 300,000 distinct CDR3 sequences on record, 30% of them singletons. The ten largest clones take up around 1% of the sample. The sample consisted of axillary lymph node tissue. Receptors originate from a female donor with breast cancer. Some clones in this sample may be carry-over from other donors' samples.

The table lists this clonotype with a few counts. This could be a read error, since a much larger clone is one nucleotide away. The chain links TRBV4-2 to TRBJ1-6; the D gene is possibly TRBD1 (6 bases). This CDR3 is 19 amino acids long. Germline values: CDR1 LGHNA, CDR2 YNFKEQ. The CDR3: CASSQDSGASGSYNPPLHF. As DNA, the CDR3 is TGTGCCAGCAGCCAAGACTCGGGGGCCAGTGGGTCCTATAATCCACCCCTCCACTTT.

This clonotype has more than one count but fewer than ten. A single base separates this from a much larger clone, so it may be a read error. The V gene is TRBV5-1, the J gene TRBJ2-1; 7 nucleotides align to TRBD2. CDR1 SGHRS and CDR2 YFSETQ come from the germline V gene. The CDR3 totals 14 residues. The CDR3 DNA sequence: TGCGCCGGCAGCTTGGGGGACTACTTCAGTGAGCAGTTCTTC. It codes for CAGSLGDYFSEQFF.